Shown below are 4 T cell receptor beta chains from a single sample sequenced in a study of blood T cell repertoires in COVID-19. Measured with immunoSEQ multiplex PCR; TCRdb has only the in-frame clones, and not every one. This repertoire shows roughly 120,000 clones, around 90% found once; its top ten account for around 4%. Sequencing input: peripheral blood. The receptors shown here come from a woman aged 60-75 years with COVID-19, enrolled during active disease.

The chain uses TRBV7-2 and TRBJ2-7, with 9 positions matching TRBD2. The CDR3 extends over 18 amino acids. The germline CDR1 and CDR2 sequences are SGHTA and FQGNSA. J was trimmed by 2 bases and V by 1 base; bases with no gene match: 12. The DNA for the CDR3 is TGTGCCAGCAGCTTAGGATACCTCACAGCGGGGGGTCCCTACGAGCAGTACTTC. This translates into CASSLGYLTAGGPYEQYF. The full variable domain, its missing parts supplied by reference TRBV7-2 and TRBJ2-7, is GAGVSQSPSNKVTEKGKDVELRCDPISGHTALYWYRQSLGQGLEFLIYFQGNSAPDKSGLPSDRFSAERTGGSVSTLTIQRTQQEDSAVYLCASSLGYLTAGGPYEQYFGPGTRLTVT.

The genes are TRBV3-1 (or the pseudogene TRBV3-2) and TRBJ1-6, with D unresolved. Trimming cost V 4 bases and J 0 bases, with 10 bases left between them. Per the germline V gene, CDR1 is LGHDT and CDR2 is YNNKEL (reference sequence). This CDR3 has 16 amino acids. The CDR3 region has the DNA TGTGCCAGCAGCCCCAAGCTGAGCTCCTATAATTCACCCCTCCACTTT. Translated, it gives CASSPKLSSYNSPLHF.

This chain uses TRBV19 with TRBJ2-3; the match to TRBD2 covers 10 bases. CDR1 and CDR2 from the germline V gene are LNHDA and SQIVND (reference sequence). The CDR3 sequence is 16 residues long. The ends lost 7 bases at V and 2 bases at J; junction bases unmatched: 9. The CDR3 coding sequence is TGTGCCAGTAATTCCGGGAGCGGGGGGGCCACAGATACGCAGTATTTT. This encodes CASNSGSGGATDTQYF.

CDR3 protein: CASSAYAGDYGYTF. In DNA, the CDR3 is TGTGCCAGCAGTGCATACGCAGGGGACTATGGCTACACCTTC. J is TRBJ1-2 and V is TRBV6-4; perhaps TRBD1 as D (6 bases). The germline CDR1 and CDR2 sequences are MRHNA and SNTAGT. The CDR3 spans 14 residues. The V end lost 4 bases, the J end lost 3 bases, and 12 bases lay between the germline ends.